This TCR beta chain was found in a study of T-cell reconstitution after alpha-beta-depleted transplantation in children. Study-wide points: Surviving thymic progenitors and recipient T cells were the source of high TCRbeta diversity at day 60 in some patients.

V was pared by 2 bases and J by 1 base, with 15 bases between. The length of the CDR3 is 17 residues. Germline V gene sequence: CDR1 MNHEY, CDR2 SMNVEV (reference sequence). Unique molecular identifiers were used to barcode this TCRbeta library. TCRdb re-called the PCR reads through MiXCR, storing one row per CDR3 protein. The table has about 580,000 distinct CDR3 sequences, around 23% seen once; the top ten hold approximately 14%. This clonotype was seen a few times. Its antigen is not identified. The sample consisted of PBMCs, mostly from graft donor cells, taken 360 days after TCRalphabeta/CD19-depleted stem cell transplant. The chain recombines TRBV27 with TRBJ2-1, with a weak D call TRBD1 (6 bases). This clonotype was sampled from a boy less than two years old who had a stem cell transplant for acute myeloid leukemia, so the T cells may come from the graft donor. Here the CDR3 reads CASSLGGGWGSYNEQFF. The CDR3 region has the DNA TGTGCCAGCAGTTTAGGTGGGGGCTGGGGGTCCTACAATGAGCAGTTCTTC.